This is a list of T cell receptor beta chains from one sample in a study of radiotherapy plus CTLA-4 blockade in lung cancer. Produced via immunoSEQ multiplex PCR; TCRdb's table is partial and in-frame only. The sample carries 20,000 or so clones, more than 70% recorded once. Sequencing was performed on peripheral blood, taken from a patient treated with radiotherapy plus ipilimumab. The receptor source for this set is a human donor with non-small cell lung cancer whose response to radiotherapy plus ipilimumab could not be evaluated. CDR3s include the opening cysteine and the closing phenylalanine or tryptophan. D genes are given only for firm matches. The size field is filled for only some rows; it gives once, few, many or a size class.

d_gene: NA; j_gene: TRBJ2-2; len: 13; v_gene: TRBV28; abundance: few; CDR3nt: TGTGCCAGCAATCCCAGGGTCGTCGGGGAGCTGTTTTTT; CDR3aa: CASNPRVVGELFF
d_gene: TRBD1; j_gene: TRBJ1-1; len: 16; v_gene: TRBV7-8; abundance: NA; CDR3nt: TGTGCCAGCAGCGTATACTCCGGGACAGGGAACACTGAAGCTTTCTTT; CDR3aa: CASSVYSGTGNTEAFF
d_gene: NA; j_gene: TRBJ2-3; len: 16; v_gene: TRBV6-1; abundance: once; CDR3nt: TGTGCCAGCAGTGAATTTGGGGGCGCGGGCACAGATACGCAGTATTTT; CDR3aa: CASSEFGGAGTDTQYF
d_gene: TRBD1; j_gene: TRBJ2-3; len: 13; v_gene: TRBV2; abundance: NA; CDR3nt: TGTGCCAGCAGGGGACAGGGAGCAGATACGCAGTATTTT; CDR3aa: CASRGQGADTQYF
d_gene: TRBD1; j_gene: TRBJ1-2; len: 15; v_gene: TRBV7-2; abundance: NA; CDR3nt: TGTGCCAGCAGCCGGGGACAGGGGGCGAACTATGGCTACACCTTC; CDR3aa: CASSRGQGANYGYTF
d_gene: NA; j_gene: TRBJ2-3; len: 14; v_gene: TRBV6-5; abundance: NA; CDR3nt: TGTGCCAGCAGTTACGGTCAGGGAACAGATACGCAGTATTTT; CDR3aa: CASSYGQGTDTQYF
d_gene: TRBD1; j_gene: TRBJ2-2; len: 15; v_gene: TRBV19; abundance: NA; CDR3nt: TGTGCCAGTAGACGGGGGGACAGGGACACCGGGGAGCTGTTTTTT; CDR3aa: CASRRGDRDTGELFF
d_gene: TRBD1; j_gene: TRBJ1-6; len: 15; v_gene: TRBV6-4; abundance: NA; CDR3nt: TGTGCCAGCAGTGAAAGGGGGCAGGGAAGTTCACCCCTCCACTTT; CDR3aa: CASSERGQGSSPLHF
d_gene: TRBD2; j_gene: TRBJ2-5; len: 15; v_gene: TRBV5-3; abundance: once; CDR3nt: TGTGCCAGAAGCGGTAAAGCGGGGTTGTTAGAGACCCAGTACTTC; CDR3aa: CARSGKAGLLETQYF
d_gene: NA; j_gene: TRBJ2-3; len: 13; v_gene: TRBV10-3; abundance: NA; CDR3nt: TGTGCCATCAGTGGGGGCGGGGCAGATACGCAGTATTTT; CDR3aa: CAISGGGADTQYF
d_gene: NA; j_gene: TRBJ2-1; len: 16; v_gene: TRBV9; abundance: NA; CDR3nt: TGTGCCAGCAGCGTAGGGGACTTCGGCTCCTACAATGAGCAGTTCTTC; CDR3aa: CASSVGDFGSYNEQFF
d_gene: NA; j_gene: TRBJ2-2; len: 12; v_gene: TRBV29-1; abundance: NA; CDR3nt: TGCAGCGCCTTGGGGGCCCGGCGGGAGCTGTTTTTT; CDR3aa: CSALGARRELFF